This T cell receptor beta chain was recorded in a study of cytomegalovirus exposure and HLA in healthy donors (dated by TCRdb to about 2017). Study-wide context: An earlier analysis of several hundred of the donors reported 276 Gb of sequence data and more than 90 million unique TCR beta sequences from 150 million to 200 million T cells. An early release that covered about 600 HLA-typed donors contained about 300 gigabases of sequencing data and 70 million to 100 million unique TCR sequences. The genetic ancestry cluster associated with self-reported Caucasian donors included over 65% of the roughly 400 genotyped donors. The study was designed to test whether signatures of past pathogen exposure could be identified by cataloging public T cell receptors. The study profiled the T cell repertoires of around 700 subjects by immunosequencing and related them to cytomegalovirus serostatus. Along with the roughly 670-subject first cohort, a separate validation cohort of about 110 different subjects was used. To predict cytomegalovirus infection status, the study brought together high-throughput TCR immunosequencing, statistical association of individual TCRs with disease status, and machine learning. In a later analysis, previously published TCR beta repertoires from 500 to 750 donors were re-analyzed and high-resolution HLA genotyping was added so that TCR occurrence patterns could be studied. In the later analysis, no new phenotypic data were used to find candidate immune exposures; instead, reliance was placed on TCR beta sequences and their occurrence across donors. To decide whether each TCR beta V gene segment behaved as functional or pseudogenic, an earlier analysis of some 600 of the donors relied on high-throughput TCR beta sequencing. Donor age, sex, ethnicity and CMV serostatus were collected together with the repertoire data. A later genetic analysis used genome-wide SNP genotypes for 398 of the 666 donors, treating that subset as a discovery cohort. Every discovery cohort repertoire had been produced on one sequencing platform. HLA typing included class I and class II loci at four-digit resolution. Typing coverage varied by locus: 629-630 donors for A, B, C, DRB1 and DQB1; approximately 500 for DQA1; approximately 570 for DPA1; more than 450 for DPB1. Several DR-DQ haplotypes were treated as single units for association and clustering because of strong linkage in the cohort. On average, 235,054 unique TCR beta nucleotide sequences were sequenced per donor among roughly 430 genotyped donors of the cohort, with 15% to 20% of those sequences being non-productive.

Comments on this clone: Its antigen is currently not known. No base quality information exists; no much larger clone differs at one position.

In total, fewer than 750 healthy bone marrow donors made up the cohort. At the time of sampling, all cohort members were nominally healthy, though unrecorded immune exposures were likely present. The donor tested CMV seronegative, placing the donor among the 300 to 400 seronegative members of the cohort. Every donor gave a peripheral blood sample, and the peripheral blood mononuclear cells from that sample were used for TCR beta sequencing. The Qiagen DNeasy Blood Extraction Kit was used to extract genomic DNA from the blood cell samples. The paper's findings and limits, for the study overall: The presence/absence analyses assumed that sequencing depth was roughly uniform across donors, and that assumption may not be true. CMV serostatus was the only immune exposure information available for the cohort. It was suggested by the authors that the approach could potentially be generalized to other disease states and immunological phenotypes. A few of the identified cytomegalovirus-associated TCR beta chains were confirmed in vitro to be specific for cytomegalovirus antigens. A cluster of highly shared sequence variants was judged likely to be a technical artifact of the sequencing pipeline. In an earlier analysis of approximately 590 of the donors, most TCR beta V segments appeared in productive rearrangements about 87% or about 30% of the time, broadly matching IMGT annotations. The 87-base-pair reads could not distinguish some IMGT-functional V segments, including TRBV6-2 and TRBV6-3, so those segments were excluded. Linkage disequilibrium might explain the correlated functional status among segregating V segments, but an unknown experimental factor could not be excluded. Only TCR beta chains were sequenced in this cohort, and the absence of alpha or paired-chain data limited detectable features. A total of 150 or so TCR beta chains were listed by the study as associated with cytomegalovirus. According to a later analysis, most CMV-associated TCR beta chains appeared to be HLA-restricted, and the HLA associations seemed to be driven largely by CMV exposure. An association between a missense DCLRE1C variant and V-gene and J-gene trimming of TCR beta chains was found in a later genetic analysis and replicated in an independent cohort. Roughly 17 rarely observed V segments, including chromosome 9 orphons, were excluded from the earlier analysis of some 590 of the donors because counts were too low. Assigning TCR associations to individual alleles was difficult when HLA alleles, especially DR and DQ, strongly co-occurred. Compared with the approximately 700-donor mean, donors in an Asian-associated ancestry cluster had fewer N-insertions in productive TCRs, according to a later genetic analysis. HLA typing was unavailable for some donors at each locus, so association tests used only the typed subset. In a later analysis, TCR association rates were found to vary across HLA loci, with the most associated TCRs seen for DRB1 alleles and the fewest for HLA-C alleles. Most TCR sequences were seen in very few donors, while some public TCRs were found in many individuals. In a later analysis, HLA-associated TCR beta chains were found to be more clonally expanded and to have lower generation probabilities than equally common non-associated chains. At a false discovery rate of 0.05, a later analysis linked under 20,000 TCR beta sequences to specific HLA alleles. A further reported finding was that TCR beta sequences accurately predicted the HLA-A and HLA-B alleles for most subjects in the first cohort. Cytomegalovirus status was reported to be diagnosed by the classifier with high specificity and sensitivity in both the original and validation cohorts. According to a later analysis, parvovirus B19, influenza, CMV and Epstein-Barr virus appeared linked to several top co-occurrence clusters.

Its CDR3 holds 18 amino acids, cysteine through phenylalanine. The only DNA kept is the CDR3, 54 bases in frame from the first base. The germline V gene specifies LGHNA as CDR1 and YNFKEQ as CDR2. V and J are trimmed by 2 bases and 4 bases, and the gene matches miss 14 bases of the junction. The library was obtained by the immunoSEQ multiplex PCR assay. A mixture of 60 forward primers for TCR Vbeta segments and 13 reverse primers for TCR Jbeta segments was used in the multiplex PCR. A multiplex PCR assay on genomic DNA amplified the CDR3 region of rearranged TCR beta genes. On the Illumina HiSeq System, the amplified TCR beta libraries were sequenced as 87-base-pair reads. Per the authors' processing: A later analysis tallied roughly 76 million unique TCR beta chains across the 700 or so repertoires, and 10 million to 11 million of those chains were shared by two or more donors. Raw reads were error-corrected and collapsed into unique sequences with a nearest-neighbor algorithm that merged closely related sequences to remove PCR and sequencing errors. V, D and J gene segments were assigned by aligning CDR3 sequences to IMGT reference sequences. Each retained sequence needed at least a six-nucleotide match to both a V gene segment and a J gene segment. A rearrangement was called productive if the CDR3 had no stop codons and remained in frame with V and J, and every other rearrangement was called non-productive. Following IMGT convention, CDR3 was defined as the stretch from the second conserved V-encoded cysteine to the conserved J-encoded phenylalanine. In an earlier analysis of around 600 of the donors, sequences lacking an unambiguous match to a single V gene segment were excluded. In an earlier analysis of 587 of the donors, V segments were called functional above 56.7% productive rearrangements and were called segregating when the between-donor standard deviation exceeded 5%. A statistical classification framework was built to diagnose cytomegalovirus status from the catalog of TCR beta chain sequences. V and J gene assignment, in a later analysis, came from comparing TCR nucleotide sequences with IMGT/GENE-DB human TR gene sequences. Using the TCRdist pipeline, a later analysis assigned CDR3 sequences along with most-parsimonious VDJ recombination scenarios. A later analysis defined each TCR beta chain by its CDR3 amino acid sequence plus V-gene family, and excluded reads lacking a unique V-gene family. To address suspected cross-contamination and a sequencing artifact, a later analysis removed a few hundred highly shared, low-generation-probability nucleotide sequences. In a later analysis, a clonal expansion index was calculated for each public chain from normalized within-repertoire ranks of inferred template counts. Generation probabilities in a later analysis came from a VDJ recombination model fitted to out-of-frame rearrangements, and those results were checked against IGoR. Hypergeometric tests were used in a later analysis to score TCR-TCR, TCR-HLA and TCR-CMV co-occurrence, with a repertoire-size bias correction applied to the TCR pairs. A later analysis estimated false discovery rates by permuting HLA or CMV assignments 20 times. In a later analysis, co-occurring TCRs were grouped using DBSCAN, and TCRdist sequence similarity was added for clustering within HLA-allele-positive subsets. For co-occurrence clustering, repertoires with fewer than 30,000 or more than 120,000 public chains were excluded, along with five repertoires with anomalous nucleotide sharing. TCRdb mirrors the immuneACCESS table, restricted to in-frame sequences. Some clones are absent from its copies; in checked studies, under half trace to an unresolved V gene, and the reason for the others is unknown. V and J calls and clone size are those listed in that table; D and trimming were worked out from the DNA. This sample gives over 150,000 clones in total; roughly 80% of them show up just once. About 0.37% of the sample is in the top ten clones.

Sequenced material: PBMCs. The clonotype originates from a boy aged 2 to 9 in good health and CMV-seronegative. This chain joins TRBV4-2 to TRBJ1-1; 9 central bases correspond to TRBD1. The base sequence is TGTGCCAGCAGCCAAAACAGGGGGCAAAGGTTGTTTAGCACTGAAGCTTTCTTT. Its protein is CASSQNRGQRLFSTEAFF.